The TCR beta chain under discussion was sequenced for a study of T-cell reconstitution after alpha-beta-depleted transplantation in children. This sample's TCRbeta library carried unique molecular identifier barcodes. TCRdb re-derived calls from the PCR reads in MiXCR, one entry per CDR3 protein. This sample carries roughly 150,000 distinct CDR3 sequences, over 8.5% of them seen once, and the ten largest clones take 13%. V trimming: 6 bases; J trimming: 5 bases; junction bases outside the gene matches: 14. The CDR3 is made up of 18 amino acids. CDR1 and CDR2 from the germline V gene are MNHNS and SASEGT. Many counts were recorded for this clonotype.

The source is a boy between 2 and 15 years old with acute myeloid leukemia, due to receive a stem cell transplant. This chain links TRBV6-1 with TRBJ2-3; TRBD2 matches at 13 bases. Sequencing used PBMCs, obtained before TCRalphabeta/CD19-depleted stem cell transplant. The CDR3 bases are TGTGCCAGCAGGTCGACCATGGGACTAGCGGGGTTTGTAGATACGCAGTATTTT. Translated, it gives CASRSTMGLAGFVDTQYF.